This is a list of T cell receptor beta chains from one sample in a study of T cell changes during pregnancy in multiple sclerosis. Using immunoSEQ multiplex PCR, the repertoire was profiled, and TCRdb retains in-frame clones only, with some absent. The sample holds about 34,000 clones, roughly 90% seen once. Sequences were derived from peripheral blood, sampled in the second trimester of pregnancy. The receptors derive from a female donor in good health, enrolled as a control in a pregnancy study. The CDR3 runs from the conserved cysteine through the conserved F or W. Fields, in order: clone size, V gene, CDR3 protein. Expanded clones get a size class; other rows say once, few or many, or leave the size out.

>-|TRBV4-1
CASTLLAGGDTGELFF
>-|TRBV9
CASSPPASLAGRYGYTF
>-|TRBV7-3
CASSPLGGGAHEQFF
>-|TRBV2
CASRENRGSGQPQHF
>-|TRBV5-4
CASSLRHDRGSSYEQYF
>-|TRBV5-6
CASSPRTSGGRLTYEQYF
>-|TRBV28
CASSLQGGGNQPQHF
>-|TRBV27
CASSSYRVLRGTLHF
>once|TRBV18
CASSPGTDNQPQHF
>-|TRBV4-2
CASSQDRDSNQPQHF
>-|TRBV7-3
CASSLLLHNEQFF
>-|TRBV11-3
CASSPGGVAGGWWGTDTQYF
>once|TRBV28
CASSLGQGLNSPLHF
>-|TRBV28
CASSPPPTGTETQYF
>-|TRBV6-1
CASRGWGDNEQFF
>-|TRBV6-4
CASSEEGGSGGYEQYF
>-|TRBV7-2
CASSLGLAGAGETQYF
>-|TRBV4-2
CASSQPWTGNTEAFF
>-|TRBV7-9
CASSRDSLDEQFF
>few|TRBV10-3
CAISEPGTSNLDGYEQYF
>-|TRBV18
CASSLGQPSHGANVLTF
>-|TRBV7-6
CASSLAEPETQYF
>-|TRBV6-1
CASSRTSGGAYEQYF
>-|TRBV5-1
CASSFGHNYGYTF
>-|TRBV19
CASSITGTEYNEQFF
>-|TRBV25-1
CASWGRQGSTGELFF
>once|TRBV11-2
CASSPLQVGTDTQYF
>medium-sized|TRBV7-6
CASSLGETSTEAFF
>-|TRBV6-1
CASSEGIAGGIGTDTQYF
>-|TRBV6-1
CASSEETSGSYEQYF
>-|TRBV7-8
CASSLAGGISNQPQHF
>-|TRBV12-5
CVLDHPRQGNYEQYF
>-|TRBV5-1
CASSTRVTGGADGYTF
>-|TRBV5-6
CASLRTGVGSYEQYF
>-|TRBV7-2
CASLDSYNEQFF
>-|TRBV7-2
CASSPQGNEQFF
>-|TRBV7-9
CASSWQGGTDTQYF
>-|TRBV7-6
CASSPGHENTEAFF
>few|TRBV6-1
CASSEWGGSQPQHF
>-|TRBV7-2
CASSVNGGASEQYF
>-|TRBV28
CASSPVGSLADFF
>-|TRBV16
CASSQYPGPSAPLHF
>-|TRBV7-2
CASSEEGGSTAEAFF
>few|TRBV5-6
CASSLIYQETQYF
>once|TRBV7-2
CASSLAQQVYEQYF
>-|TRBV7-9
CAYEAMNTEAFF
>-|TRBV7-9
CASSPPRQETQYF
>-|TRBV11-2
CASQGQGGLSTLNEKLFF
>-|TRBV5-4
CASSLGTGGEAFF
>-|TRBV5-8
CASSRPRQGLSWEQYF
>-|TRBV25-1
CASTRGTYEKLFF